This TCR beta chain comes out of a study of T cell repertoires and HLA-DP antigens. In the study overall: Transduced HeLa cells presented HLA-DP to CD4+ T cells. One alloantigen had around 11 groove amino acid differences from self, the other one.

Average purity of the negatively selected CD4+ T cells was about 98%. The CDR3 consists of 14 residues. Trimming pared 6 bases from V and 2 bases from J, leaving 14 bases between. Per germline, CDR1 MDHEN and CDR2 SYDVKM. Only a few counts were recorded for this clone. Its antigen remains unidentified. Primers targeted 54 TRBV and 13 TRBJ segments. The method was immunoSEQ multiplex PCR; TCRdb's version includes in-frame clones alone and lacks a portion of them. The table records roughly 70,000 clones, around 77% of them present only once. Material: CD4+ T cells from PBMCs. The J gene is TRBJ2-7, the V gene TRBV28, with a weak D call TRBD1 (5 bases). The receptor's source is a man aged 55-75 years in good health and CMV-seronegative. The CDR3 nucleotides are TGTGCCAGCAGCAAGACAGACATTCCCTACGAGCAGTACTTC. Its translation: CASSKTDIPYEQYF.